The 10 T cell receptor beta chains in this list originate from one sample, sequenced in a study of blood T cell repertoires in COVID-19 (dated by TCRdb to the early 2020s). Libraries were constructed by the immunoSEQ multiplex PCR assay. Held by TCRdb, this immuneACCESS table contains in-frame sequences only and omits some clones. Under half of the omission traces to an unresolved V gene where checked; the cause of the rest is unknown. Present in this sample are 100,000 to 150,000 clones, about 89% of which were seen just once. Around 4.5% of the sample rests with the top ten. The specimen was peripheral blood. These receptors were obtained from a man aged 55-75 years with COVID-19, enrolled during active disease.

The gene calls are TRBV5-1 and TRBJ2-2; 11 nucleotides align to TRBD1. Germline V lookup: CDR1 SGHRS, CDR2 YFSETQ. CDR3 size: 16 residues. V trimming: 4 bases; J trimming: 3 bases; junction bases outside the gene matches: 5. CDR3 in DNA: TGCGCCAGCAGCGGGTGGACAGGGGGCTACACCGGGGAGCTGTTTTTT. Translated, it gives CASSGWTGGYTGELFF.

CDR3 DNA sequence: TGTGCCAGCTCTATGGACAGGGGGTCTGGCTACACCTTC. Translating it yields CASSMDRGSGYTF. The J gene is TRBJ1-2, the V gene TRBV18, with 10 bases fitting TRBD1. Germline V lookup: CDR1 KGHSH, CDR2 LQKENI. J lost 7 bases, V lost 6 bases, and 5 bases had no gene match. The CDR3 is 13 amino acids.

The chain combines TRBV7-6 with TRBJ1-6; D is uncertain. The CDR3 covers 15 residues. Germline V gene sequence: CDR1 SGHVS, CDR2 FNYEAQ. With 4 bases removed from V and 7 bases from J, the gap between germline ends came to 14 bases. DNA for the CDR3: TGTGCCAGCAGCTACGACCCTGGGAGGAATTCACCCCTCCACTTT. It yields the protein CASSYDPGRNSPLHF. Together with reference TRBV7-6 and TRBJ1-6, the CDR3 gives the full variable domain: GAGVSQSPRYKVTKRGQDVALRCDPISGHVSLYWYRQALGQGPEFLTYFNYEAQQDKSGLPNDRFSAERPEGSISTLTIQRTEQRDSAMYRCASSYDPGRNSPLHFGNGTRLTVT.

The chain links TRBV3-1 (or the pseudogene TRBV3-2) to TRBJ2-1; 11 bases agree with TRBD2. The trim removed 1 base at V and 7 bases at J, leaving 3 bases unmatched. CDR3 length equals 15 residues. The germline CDR1 and CDR2 sequences are LGHDT and YNNKEL (reference sequence). The CDR3, as DNA: TGTGCCAGCAGCCAAGGACTAGCGGGGAATAATGAGCAGTTCTTC. This translates into CASSQGLAGNNEQFF.

The genes are TRBV5-1 and TRBJ2-1; the D gene is possibly TRBD1 (6 bases). The CDR3 runs 15 residues. Germline-derived CDR1 and CDR2 are SGHRS and YFSETQ. V was cut by 0 bases and J by 3 bases, with 10 bases left in between. Written as DNA, the CDR3 is TGCGCCAGCAGCTTGGGACAGGTACGCTACAATGAGCAGTTCTTC. The encoded protein is CASSLGQVRYNEQFF.

This sequence joins TRBV27 and TRBJ1-4; D uncertain. Between the trimmed V and J ends, which lost 3 bases and 8 bases, there was a span of 13 bases. CDR1 is MNHEY, CDR2 SMNVEV, per germline (reference sequence). This CDR3 has 14 residues. CDR3 protein: CASSFRGSGEKLFF. CDR3 sequence (DNA): TGTGCCAGCAGTTTCCGAGGGTCGGGGGAAAAACTGTTTTTT.

The genes are TRBV19 and TRBJ1-6; TRBD1 matches 8 bases. Germline V gene data show CDR1 as LNHDA and CDR2 as SQIVND (reference sequence). CDR3 length: 17 amino acids. Trimming at V came to 5 bases and at J to 5 bases, leaving 11 bases not matched to a gene. The CDR3 region has the DNA TGTGCCAGTAGTCCCAGACAGGGGATCGGAAATAATTCACCCCTCCACTTT. It encodes CASSPRQGIGNNSPLHF.

In DNA, the CDR3 is TGTGCCAGCAGGCTACAGGGGGCAGGGGAAAAACTGTTTTTT. The encoded protein is CASRLQGAGEKLFF. The chain couples TRBV27 to TRBJ1-4; 9 nucleotides line up with TRBD1. With V trimmed by 6 bases and J by 8 bases, 7 bases remained unmatched. Germline lookup yields CDR1 MNHEY and CDR2 SMNVEV (reference sequence). This CDR3 is built from 14 residues.

In DNA form, the CDR3 reads TGCGCCAGCAGCTTGGCTCTGGCGGCCTACGAGCAGTACTTC. It is translated as CASSLALAAYEQYF. V is TRBV5-1 and J is TRBJ2-7; D remains unclear. CDR1 and CDR2 from the germline V gene are SGHRS and YFSETQ. With 0 bases removed from V and 2 bases from J, the gap between germline ends came to 9 bases. This CDR3 is 14 amino acids long.

The chain links TRBV28 to TRBJ2-1; D remains ambiguous. Germline CDR1 is MDHEN and CDR2 is SYDVKM. The CDR3 totals 14 residues. Trimming left V 6 bases short and J 2 bases short, with 11 bases between. The CDR3 region is CASRAGQPYNEQFF. CDR3 nucleotide sequence: TGTGCCAGCAGGGCAGGTCAGCCCTACAATGAGCAGTTCTTC. The variable domain in full, with the rest retrieved from reference TRBV28 and TRBJ2-1, is DVKVTQSSRYLVKRTGEKVFLECVQDMDHENMFWYRQDPGLGLRLIYFSYDVKMKEKGDIPEGYSVSREKKERFSLILESASTNQTSMYLCASRAGQPYNEQFFGPGTRLTVL.